This TCR beta chain was captured in a study of blood T cell repertoires in COVID-19 (dated by TCRdb to about 2020). Study-wide context: Samples covering the acute and convalescent phases of COVID-19 were provided by collaborators in the United States, Italy and Spain. A de-identified subject ID, COVID-19 status, age in years and sex were almost always included in the sample metadata. Deeply sampled blood TCRbeta repertoires from subjects exposed to, actively infected with, or recovered from COVID-19 were included in the dataset. The repertoires were made available in a free public database intended to serve as a resource for research on the immune response to SARS-CoV-2. The prospective study material was composed of cDNA or gDNA derived from T cells, B-cell-depleted T cells, or PBMCs. Samples came from the ongoing ImmuneRACE study (first 160 participants) plus 1,254 subjects from 6 global collaborators. Where available, HLA class I and class II types were taken from metadata supplied by the sample provider and were not determined by assay-based typing. Here is what the overall study found, with its caveats: Clinical and demographic metadata were provided uncurated, with the amount varying by source and participant.

CDR1 SGHVS and CDR2 FQNEAQ are derived from the germline V gene. V sheds 5 bases and J sheds 3 bases, leaving 14 bases between their ends. Including cysteine and phenylalanine, the CDR3 has 15 amino acids. The entry retains the CDR3 DNA only, 45 bases that are in frame from base 1. Each collaborating institution followed its own protocols to collect whole blood in K2EDTA tubes. Collaborator samples were shipped for TCRbeta analysis as frozen whole blood, isolated PBMCs, or DNA extracted from either sample type. There are a few counts of this clone. The clone's antigen remains unknown. Base qualities are missing; no much larger clone stands one base away. TCRbeta CDR3 regions were amplified from genomic DNA using the immunoSEQ Assay, a bias-controlled multiplex PCR. The paper's processing steps were these. The number of nucleated cells in each sample was estimated by amplification of reference gene primers within the assay. Sequence reads were collapsed and filtered to measure the absolute abundance of every unique TCRbeta CDR3 rearrangement. Productive Simpson clonality was computed per sample as the square root of Simpson's diversity index over productive rearrangements. TCRdb provides this immuneACCESS table in a form limited to in-frame rearrangements. Some clones are lacking; in checked studies, under half of them reflect an unresolved V gene, and why the rest are absent is not known. V and J calls and clone size are as listed in that table; D and trimming were resolved from the DNA. The sample table holds some 110,000 clones, of which roughly 91% were seen once. The ten top clones hold more than 4.5% of the sample.

Sequencing was done on a sample of peripheral blood. The source of this sequence is a human donor in a cohort sampled during active COVID-19. Here the chain combines TRBV7-8 and TRBJ2-1; confidence is insufficient to name the D gene. The CDR3 reads as follows: CASSPSLEFYNEQFF. Here is the DNA: TGTGCCAGCAGCCCCTCTCTTGAGTTCTACAATGAGCAGTTCTTC.